Listed below are T cell receptor beta chains from one sample, sequenced in a study of graft-versus-host responses after intestinal transplantation. The protocol was immunoSEQ multiplex PCR, while the TCRdb copy is restricted to in-frame clones and leaves out a portion. The sample shows just over 40,000 clones, under 95% of them seen only once. This sample comprised PBMCs, obtained approximately 310 days after intestinal transplant. The receptors derive from a human patient who received an intestinal transplant, so some T cells may come from the graft donor. CDR3s include the opening cysteine and the closing phenylalanine or tryptophan. The D gene is left open where the match is weak. Only part of the rows carry a size: once, few, many, or a class if the clone is expanded.

abundance	v_gene	d_gene	j_gene	CDR3aa	CDR3nt
.	TRBV6-5	TRBD2	TRBJ2-7	CASSRGGEQYF	TGTGCCAGCAGTCGCGGGGGCGAGCAGTACTTC
.	TRBV5-1	TRBD2	TRBJ2-1	CASSSLYGLAGALSYNEQFF	TGCGCCAGCAGCTCCTTATATGGACTAGCGGGAGCCCTCTCCTACAATGAGCAGTTCTTC
.	TRBV18	TRBD1	TRBJ2-5	CASSLGQGALEQYF	TGTGCCAGCTCGCTTGGACAGGGGGCGCTTGAGCAGTACTTC
.	TRBV2	.	TRBJ1-2	CASSLAGEKYYGYTF	TGTGCCAGCAGTCTTGCAGGGGAGAAGTACTATGGCTACACCTTC
.	TRBV28	.	TRBJ1-2	CASSLIGYHYGYTF	TGTGCCAGCAGTTTAATCGGTTACCATTATGGCTACACCTTC
once	TRBV28	TRBD1	TRBJ2-2	CASSTGGAGTGELFF	TGTGCCAGCAGTACAGGGGGCGCTGGTACCGGGGAGCTGTTTTTT
.	TRBV28	TRBD1	TRBJ1-6	CASSPGTASSYNSPLHF	TGTGCCAGCAGTCCCGGGACAGCCAGCTCCTATAATTCACCCCTCCACTTT
.	TRBV5-6	TRBD2	TRBJ2-3	CASSLALAGGFTDTQYF	TGTGCCAGCAGCTTGGCGCTAGCGGGAGGGTTCACAGATACGCAGTATTTT
once	TRBV6-1	.	TRBJ1-2	CASRGLANYGYTF	TGTGCCAGCAGGGGGCTAGCTAACTATGGCTACACCTTC
.	TRBV2	.	TRBJ2-1	CASLGQSYNEQFF	TGTGCCAGCCTGGGGCAGTCCTACAATGAGCAGTTCTTC
once	TRBV6-4	TRBD2	TRBJ2-1	CASSALAGERDEQFF	TGTGCCAGCAGTGCACTAGCGGGAGAGAGAGATGAGCAGTTCTTC
.	TRBV6-1	.	TRBJ1-5	CASSSGTYQPQHF	TGTGCCAGCAGTTCCGGGACGTATCAGCCCCAGCATTTT
.	TRBV5-4	.	TRBJ2-7	CASSLARGAVEQYF	TGTGCCAGCAGCTTGGCCCGGGGGGCGGTCGAGCAGTACTTC
.	TRBV9	TRBD1	TRBJ2-2	CASSTRQGLNTGELFF	TGTGCCAGCAGCACCCGACAGGGCTTGAACACCGGGGAGCTGTTTTTT
once	TRBV6-1	.	TRBJ1-1	CASSVREAFF	TGTGCCAGCAGTGTCAGAGAAGCTTTCTTT
.	TRBV5-1	.	TRBJ2-3	CASSPGDPTDTQYF	TGCGCCAGCAGCCCGGGGGACCCCACAGATACGCAGTATTTT
.	TRBV6-1	.	TRBJ1-6	CASSERLGQGRYNSPLHF	TGTGCCAGCAGTGAAAGGCTGGGGCAGGGACGCTATAATTCACCCCTCCACTTT
.	TRBV7-2	.	TRBJ2-7	CASSVRQGPAYEQYF	TGTGCCAGCAGCGTTCGCCAGGGGCCTGCCTACGAGCAGTACTTC
.	TRBV19	.	TRBJ2-5	CASSIRAGYETQYF	TGTGCCAGTAGTATCCGAGCAGGCTATGAGACCCAGTACTTC
.	TRBV28	.	TRBJ2-7	CASSSPVQFSYEQYF	TGTGCCAGCAGTTCGCCAGTGCAATTCTCCTACGAGCAGTACTTC
.	TRBV5-4	TRBD1	TRBJ2-1	CASSDRGAGNEQFF	TGTGCCAGCAGTGACAGGGGTGCGGGCAATGAGCAGTTCTTC
.	TRBV11-2	.	TRBJ2-5	CASSLGAGTQETQYF	TGTGCCAGCAGCTTGGGTGCGGGCACGCAAGAGACCCAGTACTTC
.	TRBV6-1	TRBD1	TRBJ2-7	CASSEGQGTVSGQYF	TGTGCCAGCAGTGAGGGTCAGGGGACAGTCTCTGGGCAGTACTTC
.	TRBV4-1	.	TRBJ1-5	CASSQDLPPGNQPQHF	TGCGCCAGCAGCCAAGATCTTCCCCCGGGGAATCAGCCCCAGCATTTT
once	TRBV7-7	.	TRBJ2-3	CASSQDGSTDTQYF	TGTGCCAGCAGCCAGGACGGAAGCACAGATACGCAGTATTTT
.	TRBV28	.	TRBJ2-5	CASSLRRTPQETQYF	TGTGCCAGCAGTTTACGCAGGACACCACAAGAGACCCAGTACTTC
.	TRBV6-1	.	TRBJ2-7	CASSPIGSGPYEQYF	TGTGCCAGCAGTCCTATAGGTAGCGGACCCTACGAGCAGTACTTC